These 16 T cell receptor beta chains were sequenced from one sample in a study of blood T cell repertoires in COVID-19. Profiling relied on immunoSEQ multiplex PCR, and the TCRdb table lists in-frame clones only, not all of them. The sample lists about 270,000 clones, 83% occurring once. Input material: peripheral blood. The origin of the receptors is a man at least 80 years old with acute or convalescent COVID-19.

This clone occurred once. This rearrangement joins TRBV4-1 to TRBJ2-3, with D perhaps matching TRBD2 (5 bases). Trimming removed 4 bases from V and 1 base from J, with 9 bases in between. This CDR3 is 14 amino acids long. Germline V gene data show CDR1 as MGHRA and CDR2 as YSYEKL. The CDR3 spells CASSRTQRTDTQYF. Here the CDR3 DNA reads TGCGCCAGCAGCCGGACTCAACGCACAGATACGCAGTATTTT.

This rearrangement joins TRBV20-1 to TRBJ2-3; tentative D call: TRBD2 (5 bases). The CDR3 runs 13 residues. CDR1 and CDR2 from the germline V gene are DFQATT and SNEGSKA (reference sequence). With 3 bases removed from V and 4 bases from J, the gap between germline ends came to 11 bases. The CDR3 DNA follows: TGCAGTGCTAGTCGTGGGAGCGCAGATACGCAGTATTTT. It yields the protein CSASRGSADTQYF.

This chain's CDR3 is CASSANRWTSGYTDTQYF. Written as DNA, the CDR3 is TGTGCCAGCAGCGCTAATAGATGGACTAGCGGATACACAGATACGCAGTATTTT. The chain couples TRBV9 to TRBJ2-3; 10 nucleotides align to TRBD2. The V and J ends lost 3 bases and 2 bases, in that order; junction bases with no gene match: 12. The CDR3 has 18 amino acids. CDR1 is SGDLS and CDR2 is YYNGEE in the germline V gene. The complete variable domain, with remaining parts taken from reference TRBV9 and TRBJ2-3, reads DSGVTQTPKHLITATGQRVTLRCSPRSGDLSVYWYQQSLDQGLQFLIQYYNGEERAKGNILERFSAQQFPDLHSELNLSSLELGDSALYFCASSANRWTSGYTDTQYFGPGTRLTVL.

V and J are TRBV7-9 and TRBJ1-2; 9 bases are shared with TRBD1. Germline CDR1 SEHNR, CDR2 FQNEAQ (reference sequence). Trimming cost V 5 bases and J 4 bases; bases outside gene matches: 8. CDR3 size: 15 residues. CDR3 amino acids: CASSPAGQGPYGYTF. The CDR3 region has the DNA TGTGCCAGCAGCCCAGCGGGACAGGGTCCCTATGGCTACACCTTC. Filled out from reference TRBV7-9 and TRBJ1-2, the complete variable domain reads DTGVSQNPRHKITKRGQNVTFRCDPISEHNRLYWYRQTLGQGPEFLTYFQNEAQLEKSRLLSDRFSAERPKGSFSTLEIQRTEQGDSAMYLCASSPAGQGPYGYTFGSGTRLTVV.

The V and J genes are TRBV7-9 and TRBJ2-3; a weak D match, TRBD2 (6 bases). The ends were cut back, 0 bases at V and 14 bases at J, with 15 bases in the middle. The CDR3 is 13 amino acids. Germline CDR1 and CDR2: SEHNR and FQNEAQ (reference sequence). CDR3 nucleotide sequence: TGTGCCAGCAGCTTAGCCAGGGACTCGCGGCGGTATTTT. It translates to CASSLARDSRRYF.

The rearrangement links TRBV30 to TRBJ2-6, with D uncertain. Trimming left V 0 bases short and J 2 bases short, with 8 bases between. This CDR3 region has 15 residues. Germline V gene sequence: CDR1 GTSNPN, CDR2 SVGIG (reference sequence). CDR3 sequence (DNA): TGTGCCTGGAGTGTTGGCGGTACTGGGGCCAACGTCCTGACTTTC. Translating gives CAWSVGGTGANVLTF.

This rearrangement joins TRBV2 to TRBJ2-7; TRBD1 aligns across 11 bases. The CDR3 is 13 residues long. With 6 bases clipped from V and 4 bases from J, the junction kept 2 bases outside the gene matches. Germline CDR1 SNHLY, CDR2 FYNNEI. CDR3 amino acids: CASRDRGRYEQYF. The DNA for the CDR3 is TGTGCCAGCAGGGACAGGGGGCGATACGAGCAGTACTTC.

The V call is TRBV24-1, the J call TRBJ1-6; D call uncertain. The CDR3 sequence is 13 residues long. The ends were cut back, 5 bases at V and 6 bases at J, with 7 bases in the middle. CDR1 is KGHDR and CDR2 is SFDVKD in the germline V gene. In nucleotides, the CDR3 is TGTGCCACCAGTGGGGCAGCTAATTCACCCCTCCACTTT. Amino acid sequence: CATSGAANSPLHF.

This clone occurred a few times. The chain couples TRBV18 to TRBJ1-2, with D hard to call. Trimming pared 4 bases from V and 8 bases from J, leaving 17 bases between. CDR3 length: 14 amino acids. Germline loops: CDR1 KGHSH, CDR2 LQKENI. CDR3 in DNA: TGTGCCAGCTCACTCGATTCCGGAGGAGGAGGCTACACCTTC. Translating gives CASSLDSGGGGYTF.

The chain is built from TRBV29-1 and TRBJ2-7; D not certain. The CDR3 covers 11 residues. V was clipped by 5 bases and J by 4 bases, with 9 bases between them. Germline CDR1 and CDR2: SQVTM and ANQGSEA. CDR3 in amino acids: CSVSGQYEQYF. The CDR3 DNA follows: TGCAGCGTTAGTGGGCAATACGAGCAGTACTTC.

The chain recombines TRBV27 with TRBJ2-7, with 8 bases lining up with TRBD1. The CDR3 is 14 residues long. Germline CDR1 is MNHEY and CDR2 is SMNVEV (reference sequence). The V and J ends lost 2 bases and 1 base, in that order; junction bases with no gene match: 1. CDR3 DNA: TGTGCCAGCAGTTTACACAGGGGGTCCTACGAGCAGTACTTC. This sequence encodes CASSLHRGSYEQYF.

V is TRBV19 and J is TRBJ2-1, with D unresolved. Germline CDR1 and CDR2: LNHDA and SQIVND (reference sequence). This CDR3 contains 14 residues. Trimming stripped 0 bases from V and 7 bases from J, with 10 bases between. CDR3 region: CASSIEGSRNEQFF. In DNA form, the CDR3 reads TGTGCCAGTAGTATAGAGGGCAGCCGGAATGAGCAGTTCTTC. Complete variable domain (other parts from reference TRBV19 and TRBJ2-1): DGGITQSPKYLFRKEGQNVTLSCEQNLNHDAMYWYRQDPGQGLRLIYYSQIVNDFQKGDIAEGYSVSREKKESFPLTVTSAQKNPTAFYLCASSIEGSRNEQFFGPGTRLTVL.

The gene calls are TRBV11-1 and TRBJ2-1; 7 bases map to TRBD1. The CDR3 is 14 residues long. Germline-derived CDR1 and CDR2 are SGHAT and FQDESV (reference sequence). Germline trimming cut 4 bases from V and 5 bases from J; bases unmatched to any gene: 5. The CDR3 spells CASSSGTAHNEQFF. The CDR3 DNA follows: TGTGCCAGCAGCTCCGGGACAGCCCACAATGAGCAGTTCTTC.

The chain has TRBV12-3 or TRBV12-4 and TRBJ2-3; D might be TRBD1 (6 bases). The CDR3 totals 13 residues. The V and J ends lost 8 bases and 0 bases respectively, with 9 bases between them. In DNA form, the CDR3 reads TGTGCCAGCGGACAGTACAGCACAGATACGCAGTATTTT. This sequence encodes CASGQYSTDTQYF.

The J gene is TRBJ2-7, the V gene TRBV27, with 9 bases fitting TRBD2. The CDR3 loop spans 14 amino acids. Germline V gene data show CDR1 as MNHEY and CDR2 as SMNVEV (reference sequence). Germline trimming cut 5 bases from V and 4 bases from J; bases unmatched to any gene: 6. The CDR3 loop is CASSGLATGYEQYF. CDR3 nucleotides: TGTGCCAGCAGTGGACTAGCGACAGGGTACGAGCAGTACTTC.

V is TRBV13 and J is TRBJ1-1; no clear D gene. This CDR3 spans 18 amino acids. The germline V gene has CDR1 PRHDT and CDR2 FYEKMQ (reference sequence). V was clipped by 0 bases and J by 3 bases, with 20 bases between them. The CDR3 coding sequence is TGTGCCAGCAGCTTAGGGAGGTTGACGGTCCTATCGGACACTGAAGCTTTCTTT. It encodes CASSLGRLTVLSDTEAFF.